This T cell receptor (beta chain) was profiled in a study of OX40 agonist ivuxolimab in advanced cancers. CDR1 and CDR2 from the germline V gene are SEHNR and FQNEAQ (reference sequence). CDR3 length: 12 residues. Trimming took off 6 bases at V and 4 bases at J, with 9 bases between the two ends. Using immunoSEQ multiplex PCR, the repertoire was profiled, and TCRdb retains in-frame clones only, with some absent. The sample has 45,000 to 50,000 clones; around 92% are singletons. Comment on this clone: No antigen is known for it.

Whole-study results and caveats: At 0.1 to 3.0 mg/kg and by week 6, CD4+ and CD8+ T cells in the blood had expanded clonally. On average, CD8+ T cells had more expanded clones than CD4+.

The V call is TRBV7-9, the J call TRBJ1-1; no clear D gene. This sequence originates from an adult with an advanced solid tumor such as melanoma, head and neck, liver or kidney cancer. The material was CD4+ or CD8+ T cells sorted from blood, obtained in a trial of the OX40 agonist ivuxolimab. In nucleotides, the CDR3 is TGTGCCAGCAGTCCTTCGGGCACTGAAGCTTTCTTT. Its protein product is CASSPSGTEAFF.